The clone carrying this T cell receptor beta chain occurred once. The germline V and J ends were trimmed by 0 bases and 2 bases, with 25 bases remaining between them. There are 20 residues in the CDR3. Per the germline V gene, CDR1 is SGHAT and CDR2 is FQNNGV. The data were produced by immunoSEQ multiplex PCR, yet TCRdb's version contains in-frame clones alone and is incomplete. The sample carries approximately 110,000 clones, 87% recorded once. These data belong to a study of T cell responses to AZD1222 COVID-19 vaccine. The V call is TRBV11-2, the J call TRBJ2-5; TRBD1 or TRBD2 may be the D gene (5 bases each). This specimen was peripheral blood, taken on day 0 of AZD1222 vaccination. The TCR originated in an adult in good health. This CDR3 reads CASSLERITGTPGRQETQYF. The CDR3 bases are TGTGCCAGCAGCTTAGAACGAATTACCGGGACCCCAGGAAGACAAGAGACCCAGTACTTC.